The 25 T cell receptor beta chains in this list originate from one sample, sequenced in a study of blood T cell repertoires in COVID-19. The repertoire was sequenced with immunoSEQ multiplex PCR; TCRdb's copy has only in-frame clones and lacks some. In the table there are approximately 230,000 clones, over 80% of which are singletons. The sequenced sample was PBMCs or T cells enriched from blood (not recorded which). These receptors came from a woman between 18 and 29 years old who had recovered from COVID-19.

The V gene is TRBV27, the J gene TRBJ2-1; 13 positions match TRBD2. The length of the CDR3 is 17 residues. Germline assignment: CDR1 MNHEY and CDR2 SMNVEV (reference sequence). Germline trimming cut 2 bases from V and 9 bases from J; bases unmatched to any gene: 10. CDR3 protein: CASSLVARGLAGIEQFF. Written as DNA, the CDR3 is TGTGCCAGCAGTTTAGTGGCACGGGGACTAGCGGGAATTGAGCAGTTCTTC.

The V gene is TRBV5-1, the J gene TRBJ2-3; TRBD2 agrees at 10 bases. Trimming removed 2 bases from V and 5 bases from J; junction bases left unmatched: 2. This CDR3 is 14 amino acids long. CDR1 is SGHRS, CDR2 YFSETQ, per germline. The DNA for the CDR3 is TGCGCCAGCAGCTTTAGACTAGCGGGAGATACGCAGTATTTT. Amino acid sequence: CASSFRLAGDTQYF. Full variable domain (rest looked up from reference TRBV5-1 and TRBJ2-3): KAGVTQTPRYLIKTRGQQVTLSCSPISGHRSVSWYQQTPGQGLQFLFEYFSETQRNKGNFPGRFSGRQFSNSRSEMNVSTLELGDSALYLCASSFRLAGDTQYFGPGTRLTVL.

CDR3 DNA: TGTGCCAGCAGCTCGTTACTAAGCCAGGGTAACTATGGCTACACCTTC. This translates into CASSSLLSQGNYGYTF. The chain couples TRBV27 to TRBJ1-2; tentative D call: TRBD1 (5 bases). V was trimmed by 6 bases and J by 1 base, leaving 18 bases between them. This CDR3 is built from 16 residues. From germline, CDR1 is MNHEY and CDR2 SMNVEV (reference sequence).

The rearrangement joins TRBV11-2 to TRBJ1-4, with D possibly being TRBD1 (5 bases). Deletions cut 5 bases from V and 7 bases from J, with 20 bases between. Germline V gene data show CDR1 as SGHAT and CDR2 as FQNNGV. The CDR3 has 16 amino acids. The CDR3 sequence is CASSRRGSPGGEKLFF. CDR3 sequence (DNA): TGTGCCAGCAGCCGGAGGGGAAGTCCTGGGGGTGAAAAACTGTTTTTT.

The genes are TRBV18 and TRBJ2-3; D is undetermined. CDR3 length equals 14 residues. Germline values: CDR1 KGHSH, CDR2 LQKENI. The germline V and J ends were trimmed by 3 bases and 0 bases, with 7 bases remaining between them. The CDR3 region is CASSPQVSTDTQYF. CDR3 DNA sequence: TGTGCCAGCTCACCGCAGGTGAGCACAGATACGCAGTATTTT.

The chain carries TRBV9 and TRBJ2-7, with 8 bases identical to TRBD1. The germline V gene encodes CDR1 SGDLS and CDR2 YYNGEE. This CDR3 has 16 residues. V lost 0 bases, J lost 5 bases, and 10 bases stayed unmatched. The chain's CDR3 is CASSVGVGQGADEQYF. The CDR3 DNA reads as TGTGCCAGCAGCGTAGGAGTAGGGCAGGGGGCCGACGAGCAGTACTTC.

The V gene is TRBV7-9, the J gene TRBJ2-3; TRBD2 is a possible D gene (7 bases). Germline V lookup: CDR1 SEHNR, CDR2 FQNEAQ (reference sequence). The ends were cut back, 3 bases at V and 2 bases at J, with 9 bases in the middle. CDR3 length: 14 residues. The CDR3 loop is CASSFGGPTDTQYF. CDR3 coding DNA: TGTGCCAGCAGCTTCGGGGGGCCCACAGATACGCAGTATTTT.

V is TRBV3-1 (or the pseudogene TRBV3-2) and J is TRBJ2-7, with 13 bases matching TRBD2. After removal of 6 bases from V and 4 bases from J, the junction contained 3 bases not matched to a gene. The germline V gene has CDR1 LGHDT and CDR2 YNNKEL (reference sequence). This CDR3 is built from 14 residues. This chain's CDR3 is CASSTGLAGYEQYF. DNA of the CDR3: TGTGCCAGCAGTACGGGACTAGCGGGATACGAGCAGTACTTC.

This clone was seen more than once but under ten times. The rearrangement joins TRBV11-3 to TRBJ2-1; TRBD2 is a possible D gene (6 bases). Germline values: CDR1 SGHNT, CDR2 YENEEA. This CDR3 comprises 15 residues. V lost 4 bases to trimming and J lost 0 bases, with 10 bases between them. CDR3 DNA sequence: TGTGCCAGCAGCTCACGGGAGAGCTCCTACAATGAGCAGTTCTTC. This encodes CASSSRESSYNEQFF.

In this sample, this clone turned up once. The CDR3 DNA reads TGTGCCAGCAGTTTCGGACTCTCCTACGAGCAGTACTTC. This encodes CASSFGLSYEQYF. The chain links TRBV28 to TRBJ2-7, with D possibly matching TRBD2 (5 bases). There are 13 residues in the CDR3. Deletions cut 3 bases from V and 0 bases from J, with 6 bases between. Germline CDR1 is MDHEN and CDR2 is SYDVKM. The whole variable domain, remainder taken from reference TRBV28 and TRBJ2-7, is DVKVTQSSRYLVKRTGEKVFLECVQDMDHENMFWYRQDPGLGLRLIYFSYDVKMKEKGDIPEGYSVSREKKERFSLILESASTNQTSMYLCASSFGLSYEQYFGPGTRLTVT.

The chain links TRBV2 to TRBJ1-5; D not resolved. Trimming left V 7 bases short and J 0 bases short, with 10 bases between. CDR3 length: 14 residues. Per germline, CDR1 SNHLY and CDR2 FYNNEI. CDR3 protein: CASNKDFSNQPQHF. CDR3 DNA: TGTGCCAGCAACAAAGACTTTAGCAATCAGCCCCAGCATTTT.

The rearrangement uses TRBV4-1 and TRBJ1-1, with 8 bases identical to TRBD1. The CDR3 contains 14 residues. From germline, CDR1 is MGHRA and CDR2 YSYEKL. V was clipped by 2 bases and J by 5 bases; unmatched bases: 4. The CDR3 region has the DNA TGCGCCAGCAGCCAACAGGGGGCGGGGACTGAAGCTTTCTTT. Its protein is CASSQQGAGTEAFF.

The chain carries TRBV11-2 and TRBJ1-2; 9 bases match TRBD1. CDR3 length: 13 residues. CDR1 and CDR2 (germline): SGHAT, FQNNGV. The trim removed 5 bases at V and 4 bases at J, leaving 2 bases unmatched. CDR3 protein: CASSPDRGYGYTF. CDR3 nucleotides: TGTGCCAGCAGCCCGGACAGGGGCTATGGCTACACCTTC.

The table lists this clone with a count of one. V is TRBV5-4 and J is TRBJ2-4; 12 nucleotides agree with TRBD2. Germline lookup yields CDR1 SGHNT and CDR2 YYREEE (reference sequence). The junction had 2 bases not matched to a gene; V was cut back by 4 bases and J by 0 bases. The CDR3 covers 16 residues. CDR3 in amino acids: CASSPSGGAAKNIQYF. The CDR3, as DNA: TGTGCCAGCAGCCCTAGCGGGGGGGCAGCCAAAAACATTCAGTACTTC.

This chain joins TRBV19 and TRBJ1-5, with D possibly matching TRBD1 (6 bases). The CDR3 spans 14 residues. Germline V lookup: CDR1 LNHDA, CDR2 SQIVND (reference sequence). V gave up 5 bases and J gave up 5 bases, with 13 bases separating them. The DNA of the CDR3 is TGTGCCAGTAGTGCGGACAGAACATATCAGCCCCAGCATTTT. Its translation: CASSADRTYQPQHF.

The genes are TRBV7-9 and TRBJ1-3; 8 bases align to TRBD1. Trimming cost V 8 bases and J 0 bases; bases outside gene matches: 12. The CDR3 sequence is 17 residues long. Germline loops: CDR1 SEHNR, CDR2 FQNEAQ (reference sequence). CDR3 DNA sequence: TGTGCCAGCCTTCTGCCGGGACAGGCTCACTCTGGAAACACCATATATTTT. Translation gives CASLLPGQAHSGNTIYF.

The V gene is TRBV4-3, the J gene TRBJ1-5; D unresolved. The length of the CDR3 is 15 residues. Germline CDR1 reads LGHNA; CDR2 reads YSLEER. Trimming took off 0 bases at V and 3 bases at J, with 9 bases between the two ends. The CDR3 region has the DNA TGCGCCAGCAGCCAAGACGAGGCCGACAATCAGCCCCAGCATTTT. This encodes CASSQDEADNQPQHF.

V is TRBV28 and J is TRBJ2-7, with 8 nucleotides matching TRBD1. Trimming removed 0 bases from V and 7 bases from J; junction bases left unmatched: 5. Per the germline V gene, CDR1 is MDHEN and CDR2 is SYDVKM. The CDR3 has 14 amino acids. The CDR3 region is CASSLWQGAREQYF. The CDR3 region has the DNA TGTGCCAGCAGTTTATGGCAGGGGGCGCGGGAGCAGTACTTC.

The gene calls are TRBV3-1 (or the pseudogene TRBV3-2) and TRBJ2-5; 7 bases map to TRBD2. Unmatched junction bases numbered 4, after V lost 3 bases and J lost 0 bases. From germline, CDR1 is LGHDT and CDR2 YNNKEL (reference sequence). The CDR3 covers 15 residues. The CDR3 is CASSQSGTYQETQYF. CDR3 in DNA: TGTGCCAGCAGCCAGAGCGGGACGTACCAAGAGACCCAGTACTTC.

CDR3 bases: TGTGCCCTCTCCCCGGGACACGACTATGGCTACACCTTC. This encodes CALSPGHDYGYTF. The chain employs TRBV10-3 and TRBJ1-2, with D possibly matching TRBD1 (6 bases). The germline V and J ends were trimmed by 11 bases and 3 bases, with 16 bases remaining between them. The CDR3 length is 13 residues. Germline values: CDR1 ENHRY, CDR2 SYGVKD.

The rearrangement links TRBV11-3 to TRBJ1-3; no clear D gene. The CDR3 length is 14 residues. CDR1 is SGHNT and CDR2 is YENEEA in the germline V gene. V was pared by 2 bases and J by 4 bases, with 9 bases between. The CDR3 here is CASSLRGGGNTIYF. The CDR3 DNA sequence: TGTGCCAGCAGCTTAAGAGGCGGCGGAAACACCATATATTTT.

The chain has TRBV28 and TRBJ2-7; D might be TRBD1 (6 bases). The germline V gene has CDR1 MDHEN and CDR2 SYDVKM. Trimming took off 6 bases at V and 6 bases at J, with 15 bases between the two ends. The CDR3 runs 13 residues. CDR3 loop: CASSSVQGSEQYF. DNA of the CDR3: TGTGCCAGCAGCTCTGTACAGGGCAGCGAGCAGTACTTC.

CDR3 in amino acids: CASSLPGLAGGPDTQYF. The CDR3 DNA is TGTGCCAGCAGCCTTCCGGGACTAGCGGGAGGGCCAGATACGCAGTATTTT. This chain connects TRBV5-6 to TRBJ2-3; 16 nucleotides agree with TRBD2. This CDR3 has 17 residues. The J segment lost 4 bases and the V segment lost 4 bases, leaving 6 bases of the junction unmatched. Germline V gene lookup returns CDR1 SGHDT and CDR2 YYEEEE. The whole variable domain, remainder taken from reference TRBV5-6 and TRBJ2-3, is DAGVTQSPTHLIKTRGQQVTLRCSPKSGHDTVSWYQQALGQGPQFIFQYYEEEERQRGNFPDRFSGHQFPNYSSELNVNALLLGDSALYLCASSLPGLAGGPDTQYFGPGTRLTVL.

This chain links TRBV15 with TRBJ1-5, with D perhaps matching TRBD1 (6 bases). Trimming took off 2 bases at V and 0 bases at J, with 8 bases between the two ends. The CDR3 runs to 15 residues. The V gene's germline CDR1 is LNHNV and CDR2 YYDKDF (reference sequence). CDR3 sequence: CATSRSQGSNQPQHF. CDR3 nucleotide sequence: TGTGCCACCAGCAGATCACAGGGTAGCAATCAGCCCCAGCATTTT.

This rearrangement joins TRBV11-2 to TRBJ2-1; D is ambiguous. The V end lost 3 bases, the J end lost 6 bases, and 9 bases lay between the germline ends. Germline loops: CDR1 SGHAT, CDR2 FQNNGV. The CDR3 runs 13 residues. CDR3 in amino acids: CASSFASGNEQFF. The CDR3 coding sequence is TGTGCCAGCAGCTTTGCGTCGGGCAATGAGCAGTTCTTC.